The 9 T cell receptor beta chains reported below all come from one sample, sequenced in a study of blood T cells in healthy people across ages (dated by TCRdb to the mid-2010s). The library was generated by 5' RACE. The sample was run on an Illumina HiSeq 2500. A second PCR of about 7 to 12 cycles was run with a J-beta primer mix and a sample-barcoded 5' primer. The raw public reads went through TCRdb reprocessing: fastp at Q25, MiXCR clone calling, in-frame beta chains kept. Under each unique CDR3 protein, matching rows form one entry showing the most common genes and DNA. The table for this sample lists more than 800,000 distinct CDR3 sequences; more than 25% of them were counted only once. Roughly a sixth of the sample comes from the top ten. Specimen: blood. These receptors were obtained from a woman of 80 years or more in good health.

The rearrangement joins TRBV3-1 to TRBJ2-1; 12 bases map to TRBD2. This CDR3 contains 17 residues. V trimming: 1 base; J trimming: 10 bases; junction bases outside the gene matches: 11. Germline loops: CDR1 LGHDT, CDR2 YNNKEL (reference sequence). The CDR3 loop reads CASSQGWASGGANEQFF. For the CDR3, the DNA is TGTGCCAGCAGCCAAGGGTGGGCTAGCGGGGGGGCTAACGAGCAGTTCTTC.

This clonotype was seen at least ten times. V and J are TRBV27 and TRBJ1-2; TRBD1 is a possible D gene (6 bases). The CDR3 runs 13 residues. Trimming removed 0 bases from V and 8 bases from J, with 10 bases in between. Germline values: CDR1 MNHEY, CDR2 SMNVEV (reference sequence). CDR3 nucleotide sequence: TGTGCCAGCAGTTTATCTACGGGGGCCGGCTACACCTTC. Translated: CASSLSTGAGYTF.

Many counts were recorded for this clonotype. This chain joins TRBV7-8 and TRBJ2-7, with a weak D call TRBD2 (6 bases). Germline V gene data show CDR1 as SGHVS and CDR2 as FQNEAQ. The ends were cut back, 7 bases at V and 2 bases at J, with 12 bases in the middle. This CDR3 contains 13 residues. CDR3 DNA sequence: TGTGCCAGCAACGCGGGACGGACCTACGAGCAGTACTTC. Its protein product is CASNAGRTYEQYF. Full variable domain (outside the CDR3, taken from reference TRBV7-8 and TRBJ2-7): GAGVSQSPRYKVAKRGQDVALRCDPISGHVSLFWYQQALGQGPEFLTYFQNEAQLDKSGLPSDRFFAERPEGSVSTLKIQRTQQEDSAVYLCASNAGRTYEQYFGPGTRLTVT.

This rearrangement joins TRBV19 to TRBJ2-3, with 15 bases fitting TRBD2. The CDR3 loop spans 17 amino acids. Germline V lookup: CDR1 LNHDA, CDR2 SQIVND (reference sequence). J was trimmed by 8 bases and V by 4 bases; bases with no gene match: 10. CDR3 residues: CASSTRTSGGGRGTQYF. The DNA of the CDR3 is TGTGCCAGTAGTACAAGGACTAGCGGGGGGGGGCGTGGTACGCAGTATTTT.

In the case of this clonotype: The conserved phenylalanine or tryptophan normally closing the CDR3 is absent here, so this likely arose from a read error. It is unclear where the CDR3 begins or ends on the DNA, so no DNA is shown, and the CDR3 is as TCRdb lists it. This chain connects TRBV5-1 to TRBJ2-5. In germline, CDR1 is SGHRS, CDR2 YFSETQ. The CDR3 region is 14 residues in length, termini included. This chain's CDR3 is CASSLERLLTPSTS.

The rearrangement joins TRBV6-2 or TRBV6-3 to TRBJ2-5; D remains ambiguous. Germline CDR1 and CDR2: MNHEY and SVGEGT. V gave up 6 bases and J gave up 11 bases, with 19 bases separating them. This CDR3 is 13 amino acids long. The CDR3 loop reads CASRPSGNPEQYF. CDR3 in DNA: TGTGCCAGCAGGCCCTCGGGCAACCCTGAGCAGTACTTC.

V usage is TRBV27 and J usage is TRBJ1-2; no reliable D call. CDR1 and CDR2 from the germline V gene are MNHEY and SMNVEV (reference sequence). The CDR3 consists of 13 residues. Trimming took off 5 bases at V and 8 bases at J, with 15 bases between the two ends. The DNA for the CDR3 is TGTGCCAGCAGTAGAACAGAGTTCGAGGGCTACACCTTC. Amino acids: CASSRTEFEGYTF.

In this sample, this clonotype turned up many times. The chain combines TRBV28 with TRBJ2-1; tentatively, D is TRBD2 (6 bases). This CDR3 contains 15 residues. Germline V gene sequence: CDR1 MDHEN, CDR2 SYDVKM. Trimming shortened V by 0 bases and J by 2 bases, and 8 bases separated the two germline ends. The CDR3 spells CASSLWREAYNEQFF. DNA of the CDR3: TGTGCCAGCAGTTTATGGAGGGAGGCCTACAATGAGCAGTTCTTC.

This clonotype was recorded many times. The chain is built from TRBV28 and TRBJ2-5; 10 nucleotides match TRBD2. Germline CDR1 reads MDHEN; CDR2 reads SYDVKM. J was trimmed by 4 bases and V by 0 bases; bases with no gene match: 5. The CDR3 spans 16 residues. The CDR3 DNA follows: TGTGCCAGCAGTTTATGGGCTAGCGGGGGTAGAGAGACCCAGTACTTC. It translates to CASSLWASGGRETQYF.